This TCR beta chain is drawn from a study of immunodeficiency (dated by TCRdb to between 2017 and 2020). Regarding the complete study: Repertoire analysis was performed to search for VDJ recombination defects and oligoclonality. Paper-wide results and their limitations: Based on top-100 and total clonotype frequencies, severe oligoclonality was found in patient CD8+ T cells but not in patient CD4+ T cells. Patient CD8+ T cells showed restricted TRB V-J pairing and lower productive entropy than control CD8+ T cells. In entropy comparisons, n=3 (open circles) was shown for patients versus healthy controls, and a thymic development effect was only suggested as possible.

Genomic DNA was extracted with the QIAamp DNA Blood Mini Kit and sent for immunoSEQ repertoire analysis. A standard quantity of genomic DNA template was used for amplification of CDR3 regions by multiplex PCR. The PCR products underwent sequencing on an Illumina platform. The published analysis was carried out like this. Sequences were aligned to a reference, with V, D and J gene definitions taken from IMGT. To eliminate PCR and sequencing errors, a nearest-neighbor clustering algorithm combined closely related sequences. V, D and J usage in productive unique and total sequences was analyzed using ImmunoSEQ Analyzer tools and R version 3.6.1. The table comes from immuneACCESS by way of TCRdb, which keeps in-frame sequences with V and J called. Part of the clones is missing from these tables; in studies checked, under half for an unresolved V gene and the rest for unknown reasons. V and J calls and clone size come straight from that table; D and trimming were deduced from the DNA. The sample table lists roughly 1,200 clones, nearly 95% of them with a count of one. In total, the top ten clones hold about 1.5% of the sample.

CD3+CD8+ T cells were sorted from fresh PBMCs before TCR sequencing. Comment on this clone: The antigen it binds to is not known. Per-nucleotide qualities are absent, and no much larger clonotype sits a single base away.

CDR3 length: 10 amino acids, cysteine to phenylalanine. This entry keeps only the CDR3 DNA: 30 bases, framed from base 1. The sequenced sample was CD8+ T cells from blood. This chain is built from TRBV21-1 and TRBJ1-2. TRBV21-1 corresponds to a pseudogene. The origin of this receptor is a female donor. The CDR3 corresponds to CAYPRSGYTF. At the DNA level, the sequence is TGTGCCTACCCCCGGAGCGGCTACACCTTC.